Following are 15 T cell receptor beta chains from one sample sequenced in a study of shared clonotypes between healthy human individuals (dated by TCRdb to 2018 to 2021). For the CD8 naive samples, CD45RO-negative cells were positively selected for CCR7, yielding a CD45RA+CCR7+ population from which TemRA cells were excluded. Libraries came from the immunoSEQ multiplex PCR assay. The table was pulled from immuneACCESS by TCRdb, which kept in-frame rearrangements only. Such tables lose some clones; where checked, under half of the loss comes from unresolved V genes, and the rest has no known cause. A total of about 2 million clones appear in this sample, around 96% of them only once. The ten largest clones take up 1% to 1.5% of the sample. The sample consisted of naive CD8+ T cells sorted from blood. In the paper's terms, the cell subset or site label means: CD45RA+CCR7+. The receptors stem from a man between 18 and 29 years old in good health.

Comment on this clone: At the DNA level, this CDR3 is encoded by other sequences in the same sample as well. This chain uses TRBV27 with TRBJ1-6; D might be TRBD1 (5 bases). Trimming stripped 2 bases from V and 8 bases from J, with 7 bases between. In germline, CDR1 is MNHEY, CDR2 SMNVEV (reference sequence). The CDR3 loop spans 13 amino acids. The CDR3, as DNA: TGTGCCAGCAGTTTAAGGGGAGATTCACCCCTCCACTTT. Translating gives CASSLRGDSPLHF.

About this clone itself: Other nucleotide sequences from this sample produce the same CDR3. This sequence joins TRBV6-5 and TRBJ2-7; D remains unclear. Germline lookup yields CDR1 MNHEY and CDR2 SVGAGI. This CDR3 region has 12 residues. V lost 0 bases and J 0 bases, leaving 0 bases between the germline ends. CDR3 residues: CASSYSSYEQYF. The CDR3 DNA reads TGTGCCAGCAGTTACTCCTCCTACGAGCAGTACTTC.

This clone has just a few counts. The V and J genes are TRBV29-1 and TRBJ2-1; D not resolved. This CDR3 contains 11 residues. Germline-derived CDR1 and CDR2 are SQVTM and ANQGSEA. Trimming removed 0 bases from V and 7 bases from J, with 4 bases in between. The CDR3 coding sequence is TGCAGCGTTGAAGAGGGTAATGAGCAGTTCTTC. Protein sequence: CSVEEGNEQFF.

The rearrangement joins TRBV4-1 to TRBJ2-3; D remains ambiguous. V lost 1 base to trimming and J lost 2 bases, with 7 bases between them. The CDR3 is 14 amino acids. Germline CDR1 reads MGHRA; CDR2 reads YSYEKL. CDR3: CASSQATLTDTQYF. The CDR3 nucleotides are TGCGCCAGCAGCCAAGCAACACTCACAGATACGCAGTATTTT.

The chain recombines TRBV4-1 with TRBJ2-7, with D uncertain. The CDR3 totals 13 residues. Per the germline V gene, CDR1 is MGHRA and CDR2 is YSYEKL. With 0 bases removed from V and 2 bases from J, the gap between germline ends came to 5 bases. The CDR3 loop reads CASSQDATYEQYF. The DNA of the CDR3 is TGCGCCAGCAGCCAAGATGCGACCTACGAGCAGTACTTC.

The chain links TRBV6-6 to TRBJ2-3; no clear D gene. The CDR3 length is 15 residues. V lost 2 bases to trimming and J lost 0 bases, with 9 bases between them. Germline assignment: CDR1 MNHNY and CDR2 SVGAGI (reference sequence). CDR3 sequence: CASSYDPQSTDTQYF. The CDR3 DNA follows: TGTGCCAGCAGTTACGACCCTCAAAGCACAGATACGCAGTATTTT.

This clone occurred once. The chain combines TRBV5-6 with TRBJ1-1, with 10 bases lining up with TRBD1. With 5 bases clipped from V and 3 bases from J, the junction kept 13 bases outside the gene matches. There are 17 residues in the CDR3. Looked up from germline, CDR1 is SGHDT and CDR2 is YYEEEE. For the CDR3, the DNA is TGTGCCAGCAGTTCCTTAGGGGGACAGGGGATGTACACTGAAGCTTTCTTT. Translation gives CASSSLGGQGMYTEAFF.

The chain combines TRBV14 with TRBJ1-1; no definite D call. Looked up from germline, CDR1 is SGHDN and CDR2 is FVKESK. The germline V and J ends were trimmed by 1 base and 3 bases, with 12 bases remaining between them. The length of the CDR3 is 15 residues. The CDR3 protein is CASSQGAVPDTEAFF. CDR3 in DNA: TGTGCCAGCAGCCAAGGCGCAGTTCCGGACACTGAAGCTTTCTTT. Filled out from reference TRBV14 and TRBJ1-1, the complete variable domain reads EAGVTQFPSHSVIEKGQTVTLRCDPISGHDNLYWYRRVMGKEIKFLLHFVKESKQDESGMPNNRFLAERTGGTYSTLKVQPAELEDSGVYFCASSQGAVPDTEAFFGQGTRLTVV.

For this clone: Other DNA sequences in this specimen translate into the identical CDR3. CDR3 coding DNA: TGTGCCAGCAGCCCCGGACTAGCGGGGGGATACGAGCAGTACTTC. Encoded protein: CASSPGLAGGYEQYF. The chain couples TRBV11-2 to TRBJ2-7, with 14 bases aligning to TRBD2. This CDR3 is 15 amino acids long. Germline-derived CDR1 and CDR2 are SGHAT and FQNNGV. After removal of 5 bases from V and 4 bases from J, the junction contained 4 bases not matched to a gene.

This clone was observed a single time. V gene TRBV5-5 combines with J gene TRBJ2-7; D tentatively fits TRBD1 or TRBD2 (5 bases each). The length of the CDR3 is 15 residues. The V end lost 6 bases, the J end lost 3 bases, and 19 bases lay between the germline ends. Germline V gives CDR1 SGHKS, CDR2 YYEKEE (reference sequence). For the CDR3, the DNA is TGTGCCAGCACTCCCCTCGGGACGGCTATCTACGAGCAGTACTTC. Translating gives CASTPLGTAIYEQYF.

The chain combines TRBV30 with TRBJ1-1; 10 bases line up with TRBD1. The ends lost 1 base at V and 6 bases at J; junction bases unmatched: 11. Germline loops: CDR1 GTSNPN, CDR2 SVGIG (reference sequence). This CDR3 region has 16 residues. CDR3 in amino acids: CAWSGPGTGENSEAFF. The CDR3, as DNA: TGTGCCTGGAGTGGACCCGGGACAGGGGAGAATTCTGAAGCTTTCTTT.

This clone turned up a few times. Other DNA sequences from this sample encode an identical CDR3 as well. The rearrangement links TRBV19 to TRBJ2-7, with TRBD1 identical over 10 bases. Trimming cost V 4 bases and J 4 bases; bases outside gene matches: 4. The germline V gene encodes CDR1 LNHDA and CDR2 SQIVND (reference sequence). This CDR3 has 14 amino acids. The CDR3 coding sequence is TGTGCCAGTAGTAGCCGGGACAGGGGATACGAGCAGTACTTC. Amino acid sequence: CASSSRDRGYEQYF. The whole variable domain, remainder taken from reference TRBV19 and TRBJ2-7, is DGGITQSPKYLFRKEGQNVTLSCEQNLNHDAMYWYRQDPGQGLRLIYYSQIVNDFQKGDIAEGYSVSREKKESFPLTVTSAQKNPTAFYLCASSSRDRGYEQYFGPGTRLTVT.

V is TRBV19 and J is TRBJ2-7; D unresolved. Germline V gene data show CDR1 as LNHDA and CDR2 as SQIVND (reference sequence). This CDR3 region has 14 residues. The V and J ends lost 3 bases and 5 bases respectively, with 14 bases between them. The CDR3 region has the DNA TGTGCCAGTAGTATTCTTCCGGGTATGGACGAGCAGTACTTC. It codes for CASSILPGMDEQYF.

The genes are TRBV4-1 and TRBJ1-3, with 9 positions matching TRBD1. Germline assignment: CDR1 MGHRA and CDR2 YSYEKL. CDR3 length: 16 residues. V shed 1 base and J 7 bases; nucleotides not matched to a gene: 8. The CDR3 here is CASSQGSGTGINTIYF. CDR3 nucleotide sequence: TGCGCCAGCAGCCAAGGGAGTGGGACAGGGATTAACACCATATATTTT.

Only one count was recorded for this clone. This rearrangement joins TRBV5-4 to TRBJ1-2, with TRBD1 identical over 9 bases. Germline assignment: CDR1 SGHNT and CDR2 YYREEE (reference sequence). The length of the CDR3 is 16 residues. Unmatched junction bases numbered 15, after V lost 4 bases and J lost 8 bases. CDR3 amino acids: CASSQDSGQGMRGYTF. The CDR3 DNA reads as TGTGCCAGCAGCCAAGACTCCGGACAGGGGATGAGAGGCTACACCTTC.